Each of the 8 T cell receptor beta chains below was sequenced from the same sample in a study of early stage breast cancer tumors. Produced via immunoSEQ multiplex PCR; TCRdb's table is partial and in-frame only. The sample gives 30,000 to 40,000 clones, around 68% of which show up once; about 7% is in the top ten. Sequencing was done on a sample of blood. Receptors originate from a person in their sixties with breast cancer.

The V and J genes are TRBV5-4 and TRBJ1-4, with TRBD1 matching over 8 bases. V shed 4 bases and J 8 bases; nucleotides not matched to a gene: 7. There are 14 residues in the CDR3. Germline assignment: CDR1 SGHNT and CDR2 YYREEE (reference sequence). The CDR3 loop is CASSPGQAEEKLFF. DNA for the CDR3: TGTGCCAGCAGCCCGGGACAGGCCGAGGAAAAACTGTTTTTT.

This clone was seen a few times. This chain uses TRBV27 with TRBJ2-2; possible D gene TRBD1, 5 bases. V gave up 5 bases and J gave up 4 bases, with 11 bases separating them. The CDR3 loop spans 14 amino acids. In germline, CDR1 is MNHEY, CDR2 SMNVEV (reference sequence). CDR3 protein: CASSPWTRTGELFF. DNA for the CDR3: TGTGCCAGCAGTCCTTGGACACGCACCGGGGAGCTGTTTTTT.

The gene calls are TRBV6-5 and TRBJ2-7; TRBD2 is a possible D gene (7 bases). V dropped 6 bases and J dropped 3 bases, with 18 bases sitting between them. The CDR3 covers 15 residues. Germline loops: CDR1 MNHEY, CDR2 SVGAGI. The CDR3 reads CASRASGTTFYEQYF. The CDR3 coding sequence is TGTGCCAGCAGAGCAAGCGGGACAACATTCTACGAGCAGTACTTC.

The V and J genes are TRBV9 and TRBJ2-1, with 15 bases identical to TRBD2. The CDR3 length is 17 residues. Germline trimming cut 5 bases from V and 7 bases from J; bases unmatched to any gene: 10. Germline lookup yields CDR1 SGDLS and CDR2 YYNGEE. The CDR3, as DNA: TGTGCCAGCAGTATTCCGGGACTAGCGGGGGGCGTTAATGAGCAGTTCTTC. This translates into CASSIPGLAGGVNEQFF.

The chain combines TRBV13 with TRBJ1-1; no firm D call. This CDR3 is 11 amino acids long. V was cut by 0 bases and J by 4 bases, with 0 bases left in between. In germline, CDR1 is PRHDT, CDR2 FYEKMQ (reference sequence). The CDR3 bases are TGTGCCAGCAGCTTAGGCACTGAAGCTTTCTTT. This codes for CASSLGTEAFF.

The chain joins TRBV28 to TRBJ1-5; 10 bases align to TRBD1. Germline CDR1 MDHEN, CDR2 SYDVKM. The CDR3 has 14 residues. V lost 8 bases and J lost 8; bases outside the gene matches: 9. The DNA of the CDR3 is TGTGCCAGCGCCGGACAGGGGGGTTTGAAGCCCCAGCATTTT. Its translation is CASAGQGGLKPQHF.

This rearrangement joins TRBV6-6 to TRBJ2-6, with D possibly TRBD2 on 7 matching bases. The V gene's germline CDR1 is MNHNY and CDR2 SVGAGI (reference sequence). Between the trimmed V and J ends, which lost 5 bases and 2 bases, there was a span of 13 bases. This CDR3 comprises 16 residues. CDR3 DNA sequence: TGTGCCAGCAGTCCGGGGGGCAGGACTGGGGCCAACGTCCTGACTTTC. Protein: CASSPGGRTGANVLTF.

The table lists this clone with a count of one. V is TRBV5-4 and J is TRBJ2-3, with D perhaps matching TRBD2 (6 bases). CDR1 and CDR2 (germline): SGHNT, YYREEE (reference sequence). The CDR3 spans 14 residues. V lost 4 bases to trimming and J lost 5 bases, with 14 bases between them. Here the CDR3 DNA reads TGTGCCAGCAGCGGTCCGGGAGCGGGAGATACGCAGTATTTT. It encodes CASSGPGAGDTQYF.